This T cell receptor beta chain was documented in a study of blood T cells in healthy people across ages (dated by TCRdb to 2013 to 2016). For context, the study as a whole: Template switching captured roughly one uniquely barcoded TCR beta cDNA molecule per two T cells in model experiments. To track age-related changes in TCR beta repertoire diversity, the study relied on deep sequencing normalized with unique cDNA molecular identifiers. The donors were divided into four age groups: young (average around 15 years), middle-aged (approximately 42), aged (about 56) and long-lived (about 90). Donors of different ages were randomly distributed across sequencing lanes to avoid experimental bias. Using the same blood draw, the study looked at two additional independent replicas of 1 million unique cDNA reads for two donors, one aged 18 to 30 and the other aged 80 or older.

The roughly 39 donors, aged roughly 6 to 95 years, were systemically healthy Caucasian individuals from Russia. Approximately 9.3 milliliters of peripheral blood were collected from each donor into EDTA-treated Vacutainer tubes. PBMCs were isolated by Ficoll-Paque density-gradient centrifugation, with at least 7 million obtained per sample. Trizol reagent was used to extract total RNA from PBMCs, with at least 6 micrograms per sample. For every donor, an aliquot of PBMCs went through flow cytometry to measure the percentages of naive CD45RAhigh/CD27high T cells. Preparation of the library involved 5' RACE. The second PCR ran for roughly 7 to 11 cycles and used a J-beta primer mix along with a sample-barcoded 5' primer. A unique molecular identifier was introduced onto each TCR beta cDNA molecule by a template-switch 5' adaptor carrying 12 random nucleotides. Each sample yielded at least 3 million CDR3-containing paired-end reads. The Mint cDNA synthesis kit, primed by a TRBC-specific oligonucleotide, was used to synthesize first-strand cDNA from all RNA. Following uracil-DNA glycosylase treatment, all cDNA underwent a first 18-cycle PCR with the universal primers M1SS and BC2_uni_R. In the authors' own workflow: Each sample was normalized by randomly selecting 1 million high-quality reads, each carrying a distinct molecular identifier. Instead of being binned into consensus sequences, reads that shared molecular identifiers were thrown out. CDR3 identification, clonotype clustering and error correction used MiTCR with a Q25 quality threshold and the strictest error-elimination algorithm. Lower-bound total TCR beta diversity was estimated with a nonparametric unseen species model using Euler transformation. The public reads were reprocessed in TCRdb via fastp at Q25 and MiXCR, keeping in-frame beta chains. Here each entry gathers all rows of one CDR3 protein and keeps the most common genes and DNA. The V and J calls shown here were made by TCRdb, not taken from the authors' results. This sample holds over 1,500,000 distinct CDR3 sequences; about two fifths were observed only once. Approximately 22% of the sample comes from the top ten.

What the research found in general, with its limitations: Bulk unsorted PBMC profiling prevented conclusive comparison of naive and antigen-experienced compartments. Compared with the aged group, more naive CD4+ T cells, fewer expanded clones and increased TCR diversity were shown by the long-lived group, suggesting age selection. Estimates of total diversity based on one million sequenced T cells were regarded as lower bounds and as underestimates. Because donor CMV infection status was unknown, age-related changes in expanded clonotypes were potentially confounded. The percentage of naive T cells measured by flow cytometry correlated strongly with observed TCR beta diversity. As age increased, observed TCR beta diversity per million T cells dropped in a roughly linear way, and a significant reduction was already evident by age about 36.

Compared with germline, V lacks 4 bases and J lacks 7 bases; bases without a gene match: 4. From cysteine to phenylalanine, the CDR3 is 13 amino acids long. Here the CDR3 DNA is all that survives: 39 bases in frame from base 1. CDR1 SQVTM and CDR2 ANQGSEA are derived from the germline V gene. Note on this clonotype: The clone's antigen remains unknown. Qualities for individual bases were not recorded, and no much larger clone is one base off.

This receptor was identified in a human donor in good health. The rearrangement joined TRBV29-1 to TRBJ1-6; TRBD1 aligns with 7 central bases. What was sequenced was blood. The CDR3 sequence is CSVGQGYNSPLHF. In nucleotides, the sequence is TGCAGCGTTGGACAGGGTTACAATTCACCCCTCCACTTT.